This paragraph covers one TCR beta chain sequence. Here immunoSEQ multiplex PCR was the method, and the copy in TCRdb shows in-frame clones only, minus some. The data contain about 300,000 clones, more than 70% of them singletons. This specimen belongs to a study of blood T cell repertoires in COVID-19. The CDR3 is 16 amino acids. Germline loops: CDR1 SGDLS, CDR2 YYNGEE. The V end lost 4 bases, the J end lost 3 bases, and 17 bases lay between the germline ends. The clonotype was recovered from a young woman who had recovered from COVID-19. The sequenced sample consisted of peripheral blood. The chain recombines TRBV9 with TRBJ2-1, with a weak D call TRBD2 (5 bases). Written as DNA, the CDR3 is TGTGCCAGCAGCCCCCATCTCGGGGTCATCTACAATGAGCAGTTCTTC. Protein: CASSPHLGVIYNEQFF.